This TCR beta chain is from a study of OX40 agonist ivuxolimab in advanced cancers. CDR1 and CDR2 from the germline V gene are SGHTA and FQGNSA. V was trimmed by 5 bases and J by 6 bases, leaving 8 bases between them. CDR3 length: 11 amino acids. Clones were read by immunoSEQ multiplex PCR, and TCRdb kept only the in-frame ones, dropping some. The table shows roughly 74,000 clones, with approximately 93% occurring only once. The TCR comes from an adult with an advanced solid tumor such as melanoma, head and neck, liver or kidney cancer. The sequencing used CD4+ or CD8+ T cells sorted from blood, collected in a trial of the OX40 agonist ivuxolimab. The gene calls are TRBV7-2 and TRBJ2-7; no clear D gene. In nucleotides, the CDR3 is TGTGCCAGCAGCAACGGCGTCGAGCAGTACTTC. Protein product: CASSNGVEQYF.